This T cell receptor (beta chain) was documented in a study of cytomegalovirus exposure and HLA in healthy donors. At the level of the study: Sequencing of roughly 180 million T cells in an earlier analysis found 120 million or so unique TCR beta sequences. Notes on the study in general: The authors later found most CMV-associated TCR beta chains appeared HLA-restricted.

A word on this clone: What it binds is not known. A junction boundary mismatches the germline segment, possibly from a read error.

The study ran its PCR with 60 Vbeta and 13 Jbeta primers. Method: immunoSEQ multiplex PCR; TCRdb's copy keeps in-frame clones and lacks some. The sample has about 130,000 clones; roughly 80% are singletons. The CDR3 loop spans 14 amino acids. Germline assignment: CDR1 SSHAT and CDR2 FNYEAQ (reference sequence). This rearrangement joins TRBV7-7 to TRBJ2-1, with TRBD2 identical over 8 bases. The TCR originated in a woman aged 50 to 60 in good health and CMV-seropositive. Sequencing was performed on PBMCs. The CDR3 region has the DNA TGTGCTAGCAGCCCCCCGGGAGGGTACAATGAGCAGTTCTTC. This sequence encodes CASSPPGGYNEQFF.